The sequence of this TCR beta chain was determined in a study of blood T cell repertoires in COVID-19. Looked up from germline, CDR1 is MNHEY and CDR2 is SVGEGT. V dropped 2 bases and J dropped 6; count of bases not matched to a gene: 8. This CDR3 contains 16 residues. As originally analysed: From reference gene primer amplification, estimates of nucleated cell counts were derived. Sequenced by immunoSEQ multiplex PCR; TCRdb stores in-frame clones only, minus some. Clone size and V and J calls were adopted from that table, with D and trimming inferred from the DNA. The table shows over 100,000 clones, with approximately 81% occurring only once. This clone was seen more than once but under ten times.

The sequencing sample was made of peripheral blood. This chain connects TRBV6-2 or TRBV6-3 to TRBJ2-2; 8 bases agree with TRBD1. The source of this sequence is a woman between 55 and 75 years old with active or convalescent COVID-19. This CDR3 reads CASSYRDRRAPGELFF. CDR3 in DNA: TGTGCCAGCAGTTACAGGGACAGGCGCGCCCCCGGGGAGCTGTTTTTT.